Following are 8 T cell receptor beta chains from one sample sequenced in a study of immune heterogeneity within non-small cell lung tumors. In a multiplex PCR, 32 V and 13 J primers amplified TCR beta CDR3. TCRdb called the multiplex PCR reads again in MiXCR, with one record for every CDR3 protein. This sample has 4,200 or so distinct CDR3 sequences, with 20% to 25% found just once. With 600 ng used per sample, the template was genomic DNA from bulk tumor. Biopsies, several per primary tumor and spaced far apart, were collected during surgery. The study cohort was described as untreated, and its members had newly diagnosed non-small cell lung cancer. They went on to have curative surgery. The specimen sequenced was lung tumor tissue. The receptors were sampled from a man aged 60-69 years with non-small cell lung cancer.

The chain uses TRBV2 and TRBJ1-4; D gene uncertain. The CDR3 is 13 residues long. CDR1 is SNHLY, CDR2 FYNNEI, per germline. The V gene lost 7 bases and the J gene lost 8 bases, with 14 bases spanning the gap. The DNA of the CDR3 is TGTGCCAGCAAGACTCCGGGAGGGGAAAAACTGTTTTTT. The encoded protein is CASKTPGGEKLFF.

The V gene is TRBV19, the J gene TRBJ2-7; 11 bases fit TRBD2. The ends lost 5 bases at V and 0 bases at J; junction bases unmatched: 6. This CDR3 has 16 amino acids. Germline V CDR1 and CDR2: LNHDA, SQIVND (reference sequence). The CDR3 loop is CASSPTSGKYSYEQYF. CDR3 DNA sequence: TGTGCCAGTAGTCCGACTAGCGGGAAGTACTCCTACGAGCAGTACTTC.

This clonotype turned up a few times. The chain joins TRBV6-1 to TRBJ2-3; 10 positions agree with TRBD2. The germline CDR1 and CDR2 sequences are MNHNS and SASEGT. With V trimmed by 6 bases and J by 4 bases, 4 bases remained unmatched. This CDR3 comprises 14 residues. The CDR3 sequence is CASSPGLASDTQYF. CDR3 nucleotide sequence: TGTGCCAGCAGCCCGGGACTAGCGTCAGATACGCAGTATTTT.

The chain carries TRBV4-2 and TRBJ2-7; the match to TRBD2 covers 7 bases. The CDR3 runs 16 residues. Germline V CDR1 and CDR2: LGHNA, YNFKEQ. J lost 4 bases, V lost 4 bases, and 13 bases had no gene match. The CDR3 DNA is TGTGCCAGCAGCCTCCAAGGTGCTAGCGGAAAATACGAGCAGTACTTC. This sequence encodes CASSLQGASGKYEQYF.

The CDR3 coding sequence is TGTGCCTGGACTAGCGGGAGCTCCTACAATGAGCAGTTCTTC. Translation: CAWTSGSSYNEQFF. J is TRBJ2-1 and V is TRBV30; 10 nucleotides agree with TRBD2. Germline-derived CDR1 and CDR2 are GTSNPN and SVGIG (reference sequence). This CDR3 has 14 amino acids. V was pared by 4 bases and J by 0 bases, with 0 bases of the junction left unmatched.

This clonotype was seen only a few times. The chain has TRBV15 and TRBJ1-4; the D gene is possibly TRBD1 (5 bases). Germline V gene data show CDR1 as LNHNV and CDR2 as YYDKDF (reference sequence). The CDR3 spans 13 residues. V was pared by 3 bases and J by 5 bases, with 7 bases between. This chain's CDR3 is CATSRTDNEKLFF. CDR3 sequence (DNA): TGTGCCACCAGCAGGACAGACAATGAAAAACTGTTTTTT.

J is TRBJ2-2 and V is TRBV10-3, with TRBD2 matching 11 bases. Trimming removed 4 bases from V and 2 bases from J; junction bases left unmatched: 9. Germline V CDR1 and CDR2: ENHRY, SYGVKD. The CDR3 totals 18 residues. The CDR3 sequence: CAISGTGGLAENTGELFF. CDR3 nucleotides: TGTGCCATCAGTGGAACCGGGGGACTAGCGGAAAACACCGGGGAGCTGTTTTTT.

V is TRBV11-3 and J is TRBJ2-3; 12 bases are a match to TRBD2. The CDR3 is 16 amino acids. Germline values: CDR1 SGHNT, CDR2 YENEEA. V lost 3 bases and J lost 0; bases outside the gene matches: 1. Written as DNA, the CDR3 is TGTGCCAGCAGCTTTGGACTAGCGGGAAGCACAGATACGCAGTATTTT. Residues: CASSFGLAGSTDTQYF.